Listed below are T cell receptor beta chains from one sample, sequenced in a study of blood T cell repertoires in COVID-19. Sequenced by immunoSEQ multiplex PCR; TCRdb stores in-frame clones only, minus some. Among 200,000 to 250,000 clones listed, approximately 90% were seen once. Sequenced sample: peripheral blood. These receptors all stem from a man in his sixties with COVID-19, enrolled during active disease. CDR3s leave out the opening cysteine and the closing phenylalanine or tryptophan. Each record gives: V gene, CDR3 protein.

TRBV6-4 ASREQASGNEQF
TRBV7-2 ASSLIGQYEAF
TRBV2 ASMGREYSNQPQH
TRBV19 ASSIDLSYRGQPQH
TRBV19 ASSKDNSGNTIY
TRBV19 ASSIVAGGRTGELF
TRBV7-9 ASTVSGQGAEAF
TRBV7-9 ASSSSGTSGNNEQF
TRBV6-5 ASRSGMGNTEAF
TRBV3-1/TRBV3-2 ASSQLLASEAF
TRBV3-1/TRBV3-2 ASSQGLNSPLH
TRBV29-1 SAGQGNTEAF
TRBV3-1/TRBV3-2 ASSQRQTDQPQH
TRBV5-1 ASSLVGLAGGGDTQY
TRBV27 ASSVQGPNTEAF
TRBV5-1 ASSLSSAGVSNEQF
TRBV18 ASSPRTGPYEQY
TRBV12-3/TRBV12-4 ASSPTRDNEQF
TRBV10-2 ASSEVGLAGGPGKAGANVLT
TRBV10-3 AISESRNTVNQPQH
TRBV28 ASSPQGARGNTIY
TRBV5-4 ASSLSRLAGVADEQY
TRBV6-2/TRBV6-3 ASSYMAGATGELF
TRBV6-6 ASSRTDPGNTIY
TRBV5-4 ASSLVGENTEAF
TRBV30 AWSDPQGIANQPQH
TRBV19 ASSISAGGPPPEY
TRBV29-1 SGSGTGAYNEQF
TRBV30 AWSVGGAGYNEQF
TRBV28 ASSPGGYSGNTIY
TRBV9 ASSVTGEVGEQF
TRBV7-2 ASSPFGTGLRGSGNTIY
TRBV27 ASSPRGQGSAGYT
TRBV6-5 ASSYAGLGEQY
TRBV27 ASSFSEDYEQY
TRBV28 ASSRGTSGNEQF
TRBV19 ASSDTGVQPQH
TRBV6-6 ASSSLNEQF
TRBV6-1 ASSGRRTGNVDTQY
TRBV28 ASSQNTGELF
TRBV5-1 ASSLGDGAGASTDTQY
TRBV9 ASSPGQGMNTEAF
TRBV11-2 ASSLDPQGNYGYT
TRBV6-4 ASSLLAESSYEQY
TRBV9 ASSVRGDSYEQY